The 9 T cell receptor beta chains below come from one sample, sequenced in a study of cytomegalovirus exposure and HLA in healthy donors. Researchers ran the PCR with 60 Vbeta and 13 Jbeta primers. Some clones are missing from TCRdb's copy, which holds only in-frame ones; the method was immunoSEQ multiplex PCR. The top ten hold about 2.5% of the sample, which has about 170,000 clones, approximately 84% seen once. Sequencing was carried out using PBMCs. The receptors derive from a man in his thirties or forties in good health and CMV-seropositive.

V usage is TRBV9 and J usage is TRBJ2-2; TRBD2 aligns across 8 bases. CDR1 SGDLS and CDR2 YYNGEE come from the germline V gene. The CDR3 extends over 16 amino acids. J was trimmed by 4 bases and V by 3 bases; bases with no gene match: 8. The CDR3 region is CASSDRAGVFTGELFF. CDR3 DNA: TGTGCCAGCAGCGATAGAGCGGGAGTTTTCACCGGGGAGCTGTTTTTT. The entire variable domain, with the rest obtained from reference TRBV9 and TRBJ2-2, is as follows: DSGVTQTPKHLITATGQRVTLRCSPRSGDLSVYWYQQSLDQGLQFLIQYYNGEERAKGNILERFSAQQFPDLHSELNLSSLELGDSALYFCASSDRAGVFTGELFFGEGSRLTVL.

A single count supports this clone. This sequence joins TRBV7-8 and TRBJ2-2; 9 bases fit TRBD1. J was trimmed by 5 bases and V by 6 bases; bases with no gene match: 10. Germline V gene lookup returns CDR1 SGHVS and CDR2 FQNEAQ. The CDR3 has 16 amino acids. CDR3 bases: TGTGCCAGCAGTTCCCGGGACAGGGTTGTGACCGGGGAGCTGTTTTTT. Protein product: CASSSRDRVVTGELFF.

The chain joins TRBV19 to TRBJ1-4, with D maybe TRBD1 (5 bases). This CDR3 contains 15 residues. The ends were cut back, 4 bases at V and 4 bases at J, with 13 bases in the middle. The germline V gene encodes CDR1 LNHDA and CDR2 SQIVND (reference sequence). Written as DNA, the CDR3 is TGTGCCAGTAGTACCGGGACTCCCGATAATGAAAAACTGTTTTTT. It encodes CASSTGTPDNEKLFF.

V is TRBV5-5 and J is TRBJ1-5; D might be TRBD1 (6 bases). Germline V gene lookup returns CDR1 SGHKS and CDR2 YYEKEE (reference sequence). Trimming shortened V by 4 bases and J by 5 bases, and 13 bases separated the two germline ends. CDR3 length: 14 residues. The CDR3 reads CASSQGTLHQPQHF. The CDR3, as DNA: TGTGCCAGCAGCCAAGGGACACTACATCAGCCCCAGCATTTT.

The chain couples TRBV11-3 to TRBJ2-7, with D uncertain. CDR1 is SGHNT, CDR2 YENEEA, per germline. Trimming removed 3 bases from V and 6 bases from J, with 9 bases in between. This CDR3 has 12 residues. CDR3 in DNA: TGTGCCAGCAGCTTTTCTCTAGGCGAGCAGTACGTC. Encoded protein: CASSFSLGEQYV.

This clone was recorded only once. The chain carries TRBV28 and TRBJ2-3, with 8 bases fitting TRBD2. V gave up 7 bases and J gave up 4 bases; unmatched junction bases: 13. There are 16 residues in the CDR3. CDR1 MDHEN and CDR2 SYDVKM come from the germline V gene. CDR3 in DNA: TGTGCCAGCAACGGCGGGAGGTTGGGTGGTGCAGATACGCAGTATTTT. Its translation: CASNGGRLGGADTQYF. Supplemented by reference TRBV28 and TRBJ2-3, the full variable domain reads DVKVTQSSRYLVKRTGEKVFLECVQDMDHENMFWYRQDPGLGLRLIYFSYDVKMKEKGDIPEGYSVSREKKERFSLILESASTNQTSMYLCASNGGRLGGADTQYFGPGTRLTVL.

Note on this clone: Compared with germline, one end of the junction differs, possibly owing to a read error. The J gene is TRBJ2-1, the V gene TRBV7-9; TRBD2 aligns across 8 bases. The CDR3 runs to 17 residues. From germline, CDR1 is SEHNR and CDR2 FQNEAQ (reference sequence). In DNA form, the CDR3 reads TGTTCCAGCAGCTTAGCGGGTACTAGCGGCCCATACAATGAGCAGTTCTTC. This gives the protein CSSSLAGTSGPYNEQFF.

V usage is TRBV4-1 and J usage is TRBJ2-3; a weak D match, TRBD2 (6 bases). Between the trimmed V and J ends, which lost 6 bases and 0 bases, there was a span of 7 bases. This CDR3 is built from 13 residues. Germline CDR1 and CDR2: MGHRA and YSYEKL. CDR3 coding DNA: TGCGCCAGCAGTGCGGGGAGCACAGATACGCAGTATTTT. It translates to CASSAGSTDTQYF.

The rearrangement joins TRBV20-1 to TRBJ1-1; tentative D call: TRBD1 (6 bases). Germline values: CDR1 DFQATT, CDR2 SNEGSKA (reference sequence). Trimming took 4 bases from V and 5 from J, leaving 8 bases between them. CDR3 length: 11 amino acids. Here the CDR3 DNA reads TGCAGTGCTAAAAGGGGGACTGAAGCTTTCTTT. Its protein is CSAKRGTEAFF.